What follows is one T cell receptor (beta chain) and its context. Its antigen is unknown. Looked up from germline, CDR1 is SEHNR and CDR2 is FQNEAQ (reference sequence). V lost 5 bases and J lost 7, with 18 bases in between. The CDR3 has 15 residues. This record comes from a study of blood T cells in healthy people across ages. Whole-study findings and limits: Long-lived donors exceeded aged donors in naive CD4+ cells and diversity.

Together with a sample-barcoded 5' primer, a J-beta primer mix was included in a second PCR lasting roughly 6 to 12 cycles. Every individual sample yielded 2.5 million or more paired-end reads (each containing CDR3). TCRdb reprocessed the 5' RACE reads via MiXCR and lists one record per CDR3 protein. Here the sample spans about 1.6 million distinct CDR3 sequences, roughly 32% being singletons. The receptor was derived from a woman under 40 in good health. The sequenced sample was blood. The chain is built from TRBV7-9 and TRBJ2-1, with a weak D call TRBD2 (5 bases). CDR3 protein: CASSSRRGPGNEQFF. CDR3 DNA: TGTGCCAGCAGCAGCAGAAGAGGGCCGGGGAATGAGCAGTTCTTC.